This T cell receptor beta chain is from a study of response to subunit inactivated influenza vaccine. Study-wide points: Authors suggested that a seasonal influenza vaccination recruits few new T cells each time.

The sample holds a few counts of this clonotype. Its antigen is unknown. The CDR3 totals 15 residues. The germline V gene has CDR1 SGHDT and CDR2 YYEEEE. With 2 bases removed from V and 4 bases from J, the gap between germline ends came to 13 bases. TCRdb called the RT-PCR reads again in MiXCR, with one record for every CDR3 protein. The sample has approximately 680,000 distinct CDR3 sequences; 15% to 17% are singletons. The sequences come from PBMCs from blood, collected approximately 13 days after vaccination. This chain links TRBV5-6 with TRBJ2-1; D not resolved. This receptor was obtained from a man aged 50 to 59 who received an inactivated influenza vaccine. The CDR3 protein is CASSFPGRIYNEQFF. DNA for the CDR3: TGTGCCAGCAGCTTCCCCGGCCGGATTTACAATGAGCAGTTCTTC.